This TCR beta chain was obtained from a study of blood T cells in healthy people across ages. Study-wide context: Per every two T cells, about one barcoded beta molecule was captured by template switching.

Primed by a sample-barcoded 5' primer and a J-beta primer mix, a second PCR proceeded for 7 to 11 cycles. Carrying 12 random nucleotides, a template-switch adaptor labeled each individual cDNA molecule. TCRdb reprocessed the 5' RACE reads with MiXCR, giving one entry per CDR3 protein. The data contain approximately 1.5 million distinct CDR3 sequences, about 31% of them singletons. General study points: Naive T cell percentage showed a strong correlation with the diversity of TCR beta.

This clonotype was recorded at least ten times. What it recognizes is unknown. Per germline, CDR1 MRHNA and CDR2 SNTAGT. Losses at the gene ends were 6 bases for V and 4 bases for J; bases not matched to a gene: 1. This CDR3 has 13 residues. Input material: blood. This receptor was taken from a woman aged 25 to 45 in good health. This sequence joins TRBV6-4 and TRBJ1-5, with 9 bases that match TRBD1. CDR3 nucleotide sequence: TGTGCCAGCAGGGGACAGGGTAATCAGCCCCAGCATTTT. Residues: CASRGQGNQPQHF.